This TCR beta chain derives from a study of CD8 T cells in Susac syndrome. An input of roughly 0.5 to 1 ug of RNA was subjected to reverse transcription using random hexamers. TCR beta CDR3 was amplified by immunoSEQ covering 54 Vbeta and 13 Jbeta. TCRdb used MiXCR to reprocess the immunoSEQ multiplex PCR reads, holding one entry per CDR3 protein. The data show hundreds of thousands of distinct CDR3 sequences, around 85% seen once. Sequencing targeted TCR beta in blood CD8+ and CD4+ T cells. Negative isolation was applied to CD8+ and CD4+ T cells, and FACS enrichment was applied to TEMRA cells. CDR3 length equals 13 residues. CDR1 is SNHLY and CDR2 is FYNNEI in the germline V gene. V was trimmed by 7 bases and J by 3 bases, leaving 10 bases between them.

Sequencing input: CD8+ T cells from PBMCs. The chain is built from TRBV2 and TRBJ1-5; no firm D call. This receptor was identified in a human donor with multiple sclerosis. The chain's CDR3 is CASMGQDNQPQHF. CDR3 sequence (DNA): TGTGCCAGCATGGGTCAGGACAATCAGCCCCAGCATTTT.